This TCR beta chain was found in a study of blood T cell repertoires in COVID-19. Across the whole study: PBMCs, B-cell-depleted T cells, or T cells provided the cDNA or gDNA that made up the material.

The study recruited people aged about 18 to 95 years across about two dozen US areas. Some clones are missing from TCRdb's copy, which holds only in-frame ones; the method was immunoSEQ multiplex PCR. The table lists about 300,000 clones, about 85% of them singletons. This CDR3 region has 16 residues. Trimming at V came to 2 bases and at J to 2 bases, leaving 9 bases not matched to a gene. In germline, CDR1 is GTSNPN, CDR2 SVGIG (reference sequence). Sequencing input: PBMCs or T cells enriched from blood (not recorded which). V usage is TRBV30 and J usage is TRBJ2-7; 10 nucleotides line up with TRBD1. The clonotype comes from a woman aged 30 to 39 who had recovered from COVID-19. CDR3 amino acids: CAWSPRTGGVTYEQYF. CDR3 nucleotide sequence: TGTGCCTGGAGTCCGCGGACAGGGGGGGTAACCTACGAGCAGTACTTC.